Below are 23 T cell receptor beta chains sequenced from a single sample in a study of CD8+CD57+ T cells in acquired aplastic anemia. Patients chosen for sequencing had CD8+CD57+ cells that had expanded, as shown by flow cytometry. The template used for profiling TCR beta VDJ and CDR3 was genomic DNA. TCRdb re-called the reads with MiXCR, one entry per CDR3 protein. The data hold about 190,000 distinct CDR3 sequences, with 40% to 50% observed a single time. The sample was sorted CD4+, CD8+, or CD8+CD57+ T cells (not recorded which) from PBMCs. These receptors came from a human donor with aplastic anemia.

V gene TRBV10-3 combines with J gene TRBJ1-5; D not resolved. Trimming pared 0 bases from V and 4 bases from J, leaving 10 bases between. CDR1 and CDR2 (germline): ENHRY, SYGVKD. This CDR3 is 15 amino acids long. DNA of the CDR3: TGTGCCATCAGTGAGTCTGGCAGCCTGAATCAGCCCCAGCATTTT. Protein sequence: CAISESGSLNQPQHF.

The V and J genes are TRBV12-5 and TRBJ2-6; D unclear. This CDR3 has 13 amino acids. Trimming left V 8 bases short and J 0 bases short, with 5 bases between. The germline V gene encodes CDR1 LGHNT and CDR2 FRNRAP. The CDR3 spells CASLSSGANVLTF. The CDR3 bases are TGTGCTAGTTTATCCTCTGGGGCCAACGTCCTGACTTTC.

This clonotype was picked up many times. The CDR3: CASSFQGSVPYEQYF. The CDR3 DNA reads as TGTGCCAGCAGCTTCCAGGGGAGTGTCCCCTACGAGCAGTACTTC. V usage is TRBV7-2 and J usage is TRBJ2-7; maybe TRBD1 (6 bases). Trimming removed 3 bases at V and 2 bases at J, with 14 bases between. Germline-derived CDR1 and CDR2 are SGHTA and FQGNSA. CDR3 length: 15 amino acids.

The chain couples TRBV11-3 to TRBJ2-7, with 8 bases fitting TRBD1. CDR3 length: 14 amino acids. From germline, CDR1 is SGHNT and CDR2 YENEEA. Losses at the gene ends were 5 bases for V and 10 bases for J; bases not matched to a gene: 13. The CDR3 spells CASSGTTSGGHQYF. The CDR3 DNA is TGTGCCAGCAGCGGAACCACCTCAGGGGGCCATCAGTACTTC.

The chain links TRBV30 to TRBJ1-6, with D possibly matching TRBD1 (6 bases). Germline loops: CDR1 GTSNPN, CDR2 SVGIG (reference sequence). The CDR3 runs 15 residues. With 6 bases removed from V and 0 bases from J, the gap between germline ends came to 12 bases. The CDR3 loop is CACRDKSSYNSPLHF. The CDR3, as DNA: TGTGCCTGCCGGGACAAAAGCTCCTATAATTCACCCCTCCACTTT.

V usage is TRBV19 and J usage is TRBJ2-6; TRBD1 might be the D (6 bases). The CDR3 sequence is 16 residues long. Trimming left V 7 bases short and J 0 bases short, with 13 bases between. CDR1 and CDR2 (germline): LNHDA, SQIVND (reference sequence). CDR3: CASTTGQRSGANVLTF. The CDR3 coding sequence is TGTGCCAGTACCACGGGACAACGCTCTGGGGCCAACGTCCTGACTTTC.

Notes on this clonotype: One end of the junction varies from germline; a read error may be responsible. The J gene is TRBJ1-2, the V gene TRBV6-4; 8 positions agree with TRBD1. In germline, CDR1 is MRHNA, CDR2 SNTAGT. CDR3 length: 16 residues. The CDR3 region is CASSDWTGIIYYVYTF. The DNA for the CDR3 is TGTGCCAGCAGTGACTGGACAGGGATAATTTACTATGTCTACACCTTC.

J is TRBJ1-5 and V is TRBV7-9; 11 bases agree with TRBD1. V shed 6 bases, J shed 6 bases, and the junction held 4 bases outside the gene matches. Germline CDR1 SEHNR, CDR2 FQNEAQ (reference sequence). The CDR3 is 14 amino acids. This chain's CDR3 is CASSQGTGGQPQHF. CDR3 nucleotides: TGTGCCAGCAGTCAAGGGACAGGGGGTCAGCCCCAGCATTTT.

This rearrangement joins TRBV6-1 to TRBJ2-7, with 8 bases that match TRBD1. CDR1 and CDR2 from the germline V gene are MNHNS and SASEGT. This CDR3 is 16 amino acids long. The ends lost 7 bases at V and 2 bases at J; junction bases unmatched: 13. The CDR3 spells CASINPQGASPYEQYF. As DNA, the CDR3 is TGTGCCAGCATTAACCCTCAGGGGGCGAGCCCCTACGAGCAGTACTTC.

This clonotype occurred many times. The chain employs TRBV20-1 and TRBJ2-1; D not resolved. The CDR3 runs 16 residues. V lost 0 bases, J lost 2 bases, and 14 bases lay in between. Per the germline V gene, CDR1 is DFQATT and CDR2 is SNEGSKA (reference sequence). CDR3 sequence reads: CSARDLQWAPYNEQFF. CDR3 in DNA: TGCAGTGCTAGAGATCTCCAGTGGGCACCCTACAATGAGCAGTTCTTC.

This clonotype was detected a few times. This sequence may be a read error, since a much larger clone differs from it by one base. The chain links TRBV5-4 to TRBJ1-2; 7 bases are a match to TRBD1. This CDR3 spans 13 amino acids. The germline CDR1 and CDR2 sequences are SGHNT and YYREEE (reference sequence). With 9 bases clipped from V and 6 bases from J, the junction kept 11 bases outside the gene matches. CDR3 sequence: CANKRQGEDGYTF. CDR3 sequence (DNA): TGTGCCAACAAAAGACAGGGAGAGGATGGCTACACCTTC.

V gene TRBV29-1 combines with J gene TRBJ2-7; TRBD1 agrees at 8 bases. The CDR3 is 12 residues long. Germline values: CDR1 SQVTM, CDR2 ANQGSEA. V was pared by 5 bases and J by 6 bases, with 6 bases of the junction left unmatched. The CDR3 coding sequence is TGCAGCGTTCAGGGGGCCCTTAGCGAGCAGTACTTC. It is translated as CSVQGALSEQYF.

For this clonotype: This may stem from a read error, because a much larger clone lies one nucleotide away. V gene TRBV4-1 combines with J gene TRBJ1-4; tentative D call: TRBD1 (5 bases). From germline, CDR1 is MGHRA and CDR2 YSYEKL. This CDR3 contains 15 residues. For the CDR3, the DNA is TGCGCCAGCAGCCAAGAGCACGGGGCTGGTGAAAAACTGCTTTTT. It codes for CASSQEHGAGEKLLF.

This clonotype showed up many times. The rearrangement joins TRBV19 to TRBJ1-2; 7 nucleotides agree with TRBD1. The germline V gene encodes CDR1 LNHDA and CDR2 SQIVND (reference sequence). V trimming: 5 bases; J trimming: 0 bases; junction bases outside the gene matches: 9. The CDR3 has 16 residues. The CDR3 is CASSFSAGTANYGYTF. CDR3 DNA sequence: TGTGCCAGTAGTTTCTCCGCCGGGACAGCTAACTATGGCTACACCTTC.

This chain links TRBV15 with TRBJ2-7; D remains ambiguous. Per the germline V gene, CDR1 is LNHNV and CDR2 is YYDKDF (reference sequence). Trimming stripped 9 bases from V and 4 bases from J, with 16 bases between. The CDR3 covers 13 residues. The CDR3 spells CATSPDLGYEQYF. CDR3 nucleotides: TGTGCCACGAGCCCCGACCTAGGGTACGAGCAGTACTTC.

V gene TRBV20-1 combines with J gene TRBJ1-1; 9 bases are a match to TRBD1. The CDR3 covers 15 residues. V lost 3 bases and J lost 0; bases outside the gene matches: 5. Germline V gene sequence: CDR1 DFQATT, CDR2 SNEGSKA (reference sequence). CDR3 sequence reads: CSASPGTGLNTEAFF. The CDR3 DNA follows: TGCAGTGCTAGTCCCGGGACAGGGTTGAACACTGAAGCTTTCTTT.

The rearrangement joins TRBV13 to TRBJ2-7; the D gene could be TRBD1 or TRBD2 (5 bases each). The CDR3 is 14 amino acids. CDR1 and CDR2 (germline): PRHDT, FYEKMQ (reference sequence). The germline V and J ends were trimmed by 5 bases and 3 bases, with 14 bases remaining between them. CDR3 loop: CASSQQGRLYEQYF. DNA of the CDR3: TGTGCCAGCAGCCAGCAGGGACGCCTCTACGAGCAGTACTTC.

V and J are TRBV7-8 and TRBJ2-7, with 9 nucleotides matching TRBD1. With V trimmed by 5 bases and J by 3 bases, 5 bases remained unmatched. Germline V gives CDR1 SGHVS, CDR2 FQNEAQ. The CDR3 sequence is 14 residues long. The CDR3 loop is CASSRSGQGYEQYF. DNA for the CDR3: TGTGCCAGCAGCCGGTCGGGACAGGGCTACGAGCAGTACTTC.

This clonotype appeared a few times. The CDR3: CAWGLAGSDTQYF. The DNA of the CDR3 is TGTGCCTGGGGACTAGCGGGATCAGATACGCAGTATTTT. The chain couples TRBV30 to TRBJ2-3, with 12 bases lining up with TRBD2. V gave up 5 bases and J gave up 4 bases; unmatched junction bases: 1. CDR1 and CDR2 from the germline V gene are GTSNPN and SVGIG (reference sequence). The CDR3 consists of 13 residues.

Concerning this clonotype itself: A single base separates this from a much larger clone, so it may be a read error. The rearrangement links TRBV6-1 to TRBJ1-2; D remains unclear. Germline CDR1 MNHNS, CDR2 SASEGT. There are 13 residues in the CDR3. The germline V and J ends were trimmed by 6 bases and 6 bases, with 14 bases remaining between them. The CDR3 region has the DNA TGTGCCAGCAGAACAGTAAGGCTTGATGGCTACACCTTC. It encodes CASRTVRLDGYTF.

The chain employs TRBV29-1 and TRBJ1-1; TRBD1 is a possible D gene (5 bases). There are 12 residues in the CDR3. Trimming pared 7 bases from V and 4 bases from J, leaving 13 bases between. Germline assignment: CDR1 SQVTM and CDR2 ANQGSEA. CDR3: CSARGVGTEAFF. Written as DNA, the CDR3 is TGCAGCGCCCGGGGGGTAGGCACTGAAGCTTTCTTT.

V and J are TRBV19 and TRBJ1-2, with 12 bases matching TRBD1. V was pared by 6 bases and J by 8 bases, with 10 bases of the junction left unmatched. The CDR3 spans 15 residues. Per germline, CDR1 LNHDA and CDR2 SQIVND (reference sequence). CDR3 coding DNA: TGTGCCAGTAGAGGGACAGGGGGCCTAGAGAAGGGCTACACCTTC. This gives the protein CASRGTGGLEKGYTF.

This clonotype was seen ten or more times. CDR3 loop: CSARDPTGATYNEQFF. CDR3 coding DNA: TGCAGTGCTAGAGATCCAACGGGGGCCACCTACAATGAGCAGTTCTTC. V usage is TRBV20-1 and J usage is TRBJ2-1, with D perhaps TRBD1 or TRBD2 (6 bases each). Germline V CDR1 and CDR2: DFQATT, SNEGSKA (reference sequence). The CDR3 spans 16 residues. Trimming took 0 bases from V and 2 from J, leaving 14 bases between them.